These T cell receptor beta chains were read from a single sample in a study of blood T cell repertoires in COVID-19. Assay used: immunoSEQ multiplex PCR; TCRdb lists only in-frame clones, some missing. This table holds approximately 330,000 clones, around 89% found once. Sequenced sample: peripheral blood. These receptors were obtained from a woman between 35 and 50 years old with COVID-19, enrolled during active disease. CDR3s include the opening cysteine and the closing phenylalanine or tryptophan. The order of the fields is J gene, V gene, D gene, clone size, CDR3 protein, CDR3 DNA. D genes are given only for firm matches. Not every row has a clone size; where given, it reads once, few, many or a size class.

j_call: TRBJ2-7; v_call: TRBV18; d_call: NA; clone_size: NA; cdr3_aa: CASSPGLAGEQYF; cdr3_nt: TGTGCCAGCTCACCTGGGCTCGCAGGAGAGCAGTACTTC
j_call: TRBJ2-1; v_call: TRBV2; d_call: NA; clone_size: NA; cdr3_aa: CASSLFNNEQFF; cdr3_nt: TGTGCCAGCAGTCTATTCAACAATGAGCAGTTCTTC
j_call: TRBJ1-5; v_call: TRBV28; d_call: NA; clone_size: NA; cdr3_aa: CASSLMRGLGNQPQHF; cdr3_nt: TGTGCCAGCAGTTTAATGCGGGGATTAGGCAATCAGCCCCAGCATTTT
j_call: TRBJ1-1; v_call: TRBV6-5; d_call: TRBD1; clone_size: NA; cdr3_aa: CASSRDRGQDTEAFF; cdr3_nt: TGTGCCAGCAGCCGTGACAGGGGGCAGGACACTGAAGCTTTCTTT
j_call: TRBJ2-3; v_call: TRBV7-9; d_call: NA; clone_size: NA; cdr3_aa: CASSPNRLSDTQYF; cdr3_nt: TGTGCCAGCAGCCCTAACAGGTTATCAGATACGCAGTATTTT
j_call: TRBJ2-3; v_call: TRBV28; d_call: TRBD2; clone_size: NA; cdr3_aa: CASSLSAGGPDTQYF; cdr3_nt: TGTGCCAGCAGTTTATCAGCGGGAGGGCCTGATACGCAGTATTTT
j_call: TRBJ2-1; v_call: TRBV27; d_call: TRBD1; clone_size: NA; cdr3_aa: CASSGTGGYNEQFF; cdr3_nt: TGTGCCAGCAGTGGGACAGGGGGCTACAATGAGCAGTTCTTC
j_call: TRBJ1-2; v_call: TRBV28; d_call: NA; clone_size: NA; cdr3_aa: CASRPGFFNYGYTF; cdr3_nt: TGTGCCAGTCGCCCGGGATTCTTTAACTATGGCTACACCTTC
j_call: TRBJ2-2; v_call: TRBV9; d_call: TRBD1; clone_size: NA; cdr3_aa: CASSVSTGGGELFF; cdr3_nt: TGTGCCAGCAGCGTCTCGACAGGGGGCGGGGAGCTGTTTTTT
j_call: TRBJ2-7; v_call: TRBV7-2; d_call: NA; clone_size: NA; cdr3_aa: CASSLNLGSSYEQYF; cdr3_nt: TGTGCCAGCAGCTTAAACCTGGGGAGCTCCTACGAGCAGTACTTC
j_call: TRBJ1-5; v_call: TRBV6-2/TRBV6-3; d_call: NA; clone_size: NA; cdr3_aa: CASSYRGAGGNQPQHF; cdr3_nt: TGTGCCAGCAGTTATAGGGGGGCGGGGGGCAATCAGCCCCAGCATTTT
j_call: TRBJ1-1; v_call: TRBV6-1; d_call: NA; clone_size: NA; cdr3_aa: CASSESRGILQAFF; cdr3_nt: TGTGCCAGCAGTGAGTCCAGGGGAATATTACAAGCTTTCTTT
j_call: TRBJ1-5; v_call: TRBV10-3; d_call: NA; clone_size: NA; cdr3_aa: CATRGPVSNQPQHF; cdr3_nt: TGTGCCACCCGGGGTCCAGTTTCGAATCAGCCCCAGCATTTT
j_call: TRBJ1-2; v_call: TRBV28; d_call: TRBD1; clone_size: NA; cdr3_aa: CASSLPGQLGSSNYGYTF; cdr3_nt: TGTGCCAGCAGTTTACCGGGACAGCTCGGGAGCTCCAACTATGGCTACACCTTC
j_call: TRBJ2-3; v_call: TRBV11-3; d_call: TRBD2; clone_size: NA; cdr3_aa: CASSLETSGSSDTQYF; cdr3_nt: TGTGCCAGCAGCTTAGAGACTAGCGGGAGCTCAGATACGCAGTATTTT
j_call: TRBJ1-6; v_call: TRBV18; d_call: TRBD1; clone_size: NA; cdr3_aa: CASSPAGTGINSPLHF; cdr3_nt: TGTGCCAGCTCACCAGCAGGGACAGGGATTAATTCACCCCTCCACTTT
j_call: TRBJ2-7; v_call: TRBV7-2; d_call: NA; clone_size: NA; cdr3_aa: CASSLGPSSAYEQYF; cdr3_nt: TGTGCCAGCAGCCTAGGTCCAAGCTCGGCCTACGAGCAGTACTTC
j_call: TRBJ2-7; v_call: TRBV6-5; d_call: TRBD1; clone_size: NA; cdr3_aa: CASKEGTGTYEQYF; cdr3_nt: TGTGCCAGCAAGGAAGGGACAGGGACCTACGAGCAGTACTTC
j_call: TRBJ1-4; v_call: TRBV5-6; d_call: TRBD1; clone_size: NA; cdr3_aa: CASSYNRGLREKLFF; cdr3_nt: TGTGCCAGCAGCTATAACAGGGGGCTACGGGAAAAACTGTTTTTT
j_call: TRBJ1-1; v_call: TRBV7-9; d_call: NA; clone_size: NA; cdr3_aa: CASSLADTVNTEAFF; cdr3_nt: TGTGCCAGCAGCTTAGCCGACACAGTGAACACTGAAGCTTTCTTT
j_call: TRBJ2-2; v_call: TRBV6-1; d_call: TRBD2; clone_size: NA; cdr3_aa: CASSAGTVLAGNTGELFF; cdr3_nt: TGTGCCAGCAGTGCCGGGACAGTACTAGCGGGCAACACCGGGGAGCTGTTTTTT
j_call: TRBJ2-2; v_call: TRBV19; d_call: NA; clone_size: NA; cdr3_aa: CASSGNHGQKTGELFF; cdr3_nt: TGTGCCAGTAGTGGGAACCACGGACAGAAGACCGGGGAGCTGTTTTTT
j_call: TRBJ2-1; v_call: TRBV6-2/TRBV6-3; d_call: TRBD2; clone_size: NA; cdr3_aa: CASSLWTSGVSSYNEQFF; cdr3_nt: TGTGCCAGCAGTCTCTGGACTAGCGGGGTTAGCTCCTACAATGAGCAGTTCTTC
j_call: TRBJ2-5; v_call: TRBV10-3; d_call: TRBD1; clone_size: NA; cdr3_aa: CAISEQTGKETQYF; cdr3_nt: TGTGCCATCAGTGAACAGACAGGGAAAGAGACCCAGTACTTC
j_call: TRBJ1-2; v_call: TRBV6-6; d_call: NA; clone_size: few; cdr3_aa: CASSTGDGNYGYTF; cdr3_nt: TGTGCCAGCAGTACTGGAGATGGGAACTATGGCTACACCTTC
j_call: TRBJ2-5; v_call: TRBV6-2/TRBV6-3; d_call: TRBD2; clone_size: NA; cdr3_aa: CASSYPSGRGGQETQYF; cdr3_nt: TGTGCCAGCAGTTACCCCTCGGGGCGGGGGGGCCAAGAGACCCAGTACTTC
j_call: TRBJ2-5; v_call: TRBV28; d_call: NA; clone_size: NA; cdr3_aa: CASSSDSPQETQYF; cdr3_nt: TGTGCCAGCAGCTCTGACAGTCCACAAGAGACCCAGTACTTC
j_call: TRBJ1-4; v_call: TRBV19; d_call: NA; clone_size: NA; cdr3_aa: CASSLPRENEKLFF; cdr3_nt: TGTGCCAGTAGTCTACCACGGGAGAATGAAAAACTGTTTTTT
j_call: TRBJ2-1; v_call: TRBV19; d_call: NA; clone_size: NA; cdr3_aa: CASSPEHRDNPIHGQFF; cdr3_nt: TGTGCCAGTAGTCCAGAACACCGGGACAACCCAATTCATGGACAGTTCTTC
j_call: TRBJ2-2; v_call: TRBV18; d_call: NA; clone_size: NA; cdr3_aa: CASSQGGAGELFF; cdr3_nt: TGTGCCAGCTCACAAGGGGGAGCCGGGGAGCTGTTTTTT
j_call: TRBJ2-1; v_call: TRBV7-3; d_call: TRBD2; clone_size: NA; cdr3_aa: CASSLLGWREAVPSYNEQFF; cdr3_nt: TGTGCCAGCAGCTTATTGGGGTGGCGGGAGGCTGTCCCTTCCTACAATGAGCAGTTCTTC
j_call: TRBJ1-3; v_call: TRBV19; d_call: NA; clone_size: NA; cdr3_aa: CASSIGRQGGNTIYF; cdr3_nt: TGTGCCAGTAGTATAGGAAGGCAGGGCGGAAACACCATATATTTT
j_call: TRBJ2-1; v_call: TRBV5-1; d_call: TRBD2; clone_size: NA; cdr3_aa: CASSPGLAGVWGQFF; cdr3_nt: TGCGCCAGCAGCCCGGGACTAGCGGGAGTGTGGGGGCAGTTCTTC
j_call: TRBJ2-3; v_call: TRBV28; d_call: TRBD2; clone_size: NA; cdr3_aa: CASSYSGAGTDTQYF; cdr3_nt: TGTGCCAGCAGTTATAGCGGGGCCGGCACAGATACGCAGTATTTT
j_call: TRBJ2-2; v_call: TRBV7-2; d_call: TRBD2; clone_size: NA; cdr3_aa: CASSLAGRAGAGELFF; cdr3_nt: TGTGCCAGCAGCTTAGCCGGGAGGGCCGGGGCCGGGGAGCTGTTTTTT
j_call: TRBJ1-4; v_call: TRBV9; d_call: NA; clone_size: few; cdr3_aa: CASSVRGTPRDEKLFF; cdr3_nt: TGTGCCAGCAGCGTACGAGGGACACCTAGGGATGAAAAACTGTTTTTT
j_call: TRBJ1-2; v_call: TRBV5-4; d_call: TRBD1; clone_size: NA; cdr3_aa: CASSLDRGTYGYTF; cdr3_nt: TGTGCCAGCAGCTTGGACAGGGGAACCTATGGCTACACCTTC
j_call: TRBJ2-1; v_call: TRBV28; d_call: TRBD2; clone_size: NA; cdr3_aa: CATLGGLGMNEQFF; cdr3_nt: TGTGCCACCCTGGGGGGGTTAGGAATGAATGAGCAGTTCTTC
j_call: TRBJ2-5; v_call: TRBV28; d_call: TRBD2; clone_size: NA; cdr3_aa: CAGTSGVQETQYF; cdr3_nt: TGTGCCGGAACTAGCGGGGTCCAAGAGACCCAGTACTTC
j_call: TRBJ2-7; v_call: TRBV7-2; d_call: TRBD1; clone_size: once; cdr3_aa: CASSLGQGTYYEQYF; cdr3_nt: TGTGCCAGCAGCCTAGGACAGGGCACTTACTACGAGCAGTACTTC
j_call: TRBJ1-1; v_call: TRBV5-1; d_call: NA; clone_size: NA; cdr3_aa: CASSVLTGSSEAFF; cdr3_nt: TGCGCCAGCAGCGTATTGACAGGCTCCTCGGAAGCTTTCTTT
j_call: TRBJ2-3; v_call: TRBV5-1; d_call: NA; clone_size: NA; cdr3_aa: CASSPDRATDTQYF; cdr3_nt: TGCGCCAGCAGCCCGGACAGAGCCACAGATACGCAGTATTTT
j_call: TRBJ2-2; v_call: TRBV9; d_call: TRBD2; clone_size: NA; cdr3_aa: CASSVDSGGSLELFF; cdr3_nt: TGTGCCAGCAGCGTAGACAGCGGGGGATCGTTGGAGCTGTTTTTT
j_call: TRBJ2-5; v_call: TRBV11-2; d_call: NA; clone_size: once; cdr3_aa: CASSPWRAEETQYF; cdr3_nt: TGTGCCAGCAGCCCCTGGAGGGCGGAAGAGACCCAGTACTTC
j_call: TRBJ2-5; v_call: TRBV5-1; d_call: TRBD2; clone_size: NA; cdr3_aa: CASSLALAGGLETQYF; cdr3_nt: TGCGCCAGCAGCTTGGCCTTAGCGGGGGGGCTGGAGACCCAGTACTTC
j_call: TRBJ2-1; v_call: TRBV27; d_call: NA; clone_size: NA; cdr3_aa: CASSFRLRARSYNEQFF; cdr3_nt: TGTGCCAGCAGTTTCCGCCTGCGGGCCCGATCCTACAATGAGCAGTTCTTC
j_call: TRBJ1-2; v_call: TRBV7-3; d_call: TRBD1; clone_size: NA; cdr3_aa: CASSSGGGYTF; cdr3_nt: TGTGCCAGCAGCTCAGGGGGCGGCTACACCTTC
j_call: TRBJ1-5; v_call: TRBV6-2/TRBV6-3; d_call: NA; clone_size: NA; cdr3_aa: CASSFPHSNQPQHF; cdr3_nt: TGTGCCAGCAGTTTCCCCCATAGCAATCAGCCCCAGCATTTT
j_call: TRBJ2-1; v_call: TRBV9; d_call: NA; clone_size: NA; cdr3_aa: CASSVFLGDGPNNEQFF; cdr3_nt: TGTGCCAGCAGCGTATTTCTCGGGGATGGCCCGAACAATGAGCAGTTCTTC
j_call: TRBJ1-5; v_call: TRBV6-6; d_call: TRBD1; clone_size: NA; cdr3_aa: CASSYDRGSNQPQHF; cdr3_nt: TGTGCCAGCAGTTATGACAGGGGTTCCAATCAGCCCCAGCATTTT
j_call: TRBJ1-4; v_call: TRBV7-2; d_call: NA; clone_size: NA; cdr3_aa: CASSLSPNEKLFF; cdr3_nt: TGTGCCAGCAGCTTGTCCCCGAATGAAAAACTGTTTTTT
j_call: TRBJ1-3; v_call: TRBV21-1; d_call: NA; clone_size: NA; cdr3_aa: CASSKFRQGHLSGNTIYF; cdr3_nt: TGTGCCAGCAGCAAATTCCGTCAGGGGCATCTCTCTGGAAACACCATATATTTT
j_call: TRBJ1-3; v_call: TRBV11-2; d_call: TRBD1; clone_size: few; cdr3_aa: CASRPTGTAGNTIYF; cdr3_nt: TGTGCCAGCAGGCCAACCGGGACAGCTGGAAACACCATATATTTT
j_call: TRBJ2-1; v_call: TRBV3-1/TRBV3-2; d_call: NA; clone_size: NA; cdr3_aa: CASSQGKLQFF; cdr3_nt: TGTGCCAGCAGCCAAGGAAAGCTTCAGTTCTTC
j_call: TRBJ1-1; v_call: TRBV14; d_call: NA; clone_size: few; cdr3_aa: CASSLRTGRNTEAFF; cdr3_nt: TGTGCCAGCAGCCTACGAACAGGGCGGAACACTGAAGCTTTCTTT
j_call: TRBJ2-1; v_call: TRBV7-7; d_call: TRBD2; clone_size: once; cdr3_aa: CASSFGTSGYNEQFF; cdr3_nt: TGTGCTAGCAGCTTTGGGACTAGCGGATACAATGAGCAGTTCTTC
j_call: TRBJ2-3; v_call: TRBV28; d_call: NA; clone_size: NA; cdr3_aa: CASSPPADTQYF; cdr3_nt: TGTGCCAGCAGTCCCCCCGCGGATACGCAGTATTTT
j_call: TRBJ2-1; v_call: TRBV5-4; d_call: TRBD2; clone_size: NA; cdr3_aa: CASSLGTSGNNEQFF; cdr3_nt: TGTGCCAGCAGCTTAGGGACTAGCGGGAACAATGAGCAGTTCTTC